Below, 4 T cell receptor beta chains from the same sample are listed, as sequenced in a study of metastatic and nonmetastatic thyroid tumors. Ahead of thyroid surgery, no patient had received treatment of any kind. TCRdb called clones again from the PCR reads with MiXCR. The data hold approximately 65,000 clones, with approximately 4% observed a single time. Sequencing was carried out using blood. These receptor sequences come from a female donor with papillary thyroid cancer or a benign thyroid nodule (not recorded which). Some clones in this sample may be carry-over from other donors' samples.

This clone appeared many times. CDR3 sequence reads: CASSLNTIYF. For the CDR3, the DNA is TGTGCCAGCAGCTTAAACACCATATATTTT. The V and J genes are TRBV11-3 and TRBJ1-3; D not resolved. Trimming removed 2 bases at V and 7 bases at J, with 0 bases between. This CDR3 spans 10 amino acids. Germline-derived CDR1 and CDR2 are SGHNT and YENEEA. The full variable domain, rest sourced from reference TRBV11-3 and TRBJ1-3, is EAGVVQSPRYKIIEKKQPVAFWCNPISGHNTLYWYLQNLGQGPELLIRYENEEAVDDSQLPKDRFSAERLKGVDSTLKIQPAELGDSAVYLCASSLNTIYFGEGSWLTVV.

By proportion, this clone is medium-sized. The CDR3: CASSLTGTDTQYF. The DNA of the CDR3 is TGTGCCAGCAGTTTAACAGGCACAGATACGCAGTATTTT. The chain joins TRBV27 to TRBJ2-3; D unclear. The germline V gene encodes CDR1 MNHEY and CDR2 SMNVEV (reference sequence). V dropped 2 bases and J dropped 1 base, with 4 bases sitting between them. The length of the CDR3 is 13 residues.

This clone was detected ten times or more. The chain combines TRBV25-1 with TRBJ2-5; D remains ambiguous. Trimming took off 3 bases at V and 2 bases at J, with 7 bases between the two ends. CDR1 MGHDK and CDR2 SYGVNS come from the germline V gene. This CDR3 comprises 13 residues. The CDR3 loop reads CASSDGIQETQYF. CDR3 nucleotide sequence: TGTGCCAGCAGTGACGGAATACAAGAGACCCAGTACTTC. Combining the CDR3 with reference TRBV25-1 and TRBJ2-5 gives the whole variable domain EADIYQTPRYLVIGTGKKITLECSQTMGHDKMYWYQQDPGMELHLIHYSYGVNSTEKGDLSSESTVSRIRTEHFPLTLESARPSHTSQYLCASSDGIQETQYFGPGTRLLVL.

This clone was detected many times. The genes are TRBV27 and TRBJ2-5, with a possible D match to TRBD2 (5 bases). CDR3 length: 15 amino acids. V was clipped by 4 bases and J by 4 bases, with 16 bases between them. Germline CDR1 MNHEY, CDR2 SMNVEV (reference sequence). The CDR3 region is CASSSTGGFGETQYF. The CDR3 bases are TGTGCCAGCAGTTCGACCGGAGGATTTGGAGAGACCCAGTACTTC.